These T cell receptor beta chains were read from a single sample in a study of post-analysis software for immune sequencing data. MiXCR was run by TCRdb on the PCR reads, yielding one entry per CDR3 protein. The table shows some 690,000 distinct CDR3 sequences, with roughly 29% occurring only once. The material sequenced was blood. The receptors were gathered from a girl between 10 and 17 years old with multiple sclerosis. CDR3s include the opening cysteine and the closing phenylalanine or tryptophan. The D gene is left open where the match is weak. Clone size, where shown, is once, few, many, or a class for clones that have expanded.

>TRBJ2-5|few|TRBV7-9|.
TGTGCCAGCAGCTTCGTTGGGGCGGAGACCCAGTACTTC
CASSFVGAETQYF
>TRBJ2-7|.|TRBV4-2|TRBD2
TGTGCCAGCAGCCAAGAGGGGGGGTACGAGCAGTACTTC
CASSQEGGYEQYF
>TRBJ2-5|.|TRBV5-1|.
TGCGCCAGCATCTCCCGACAGGCCATCGAACAAGAGACCCAGTACTTC
CASISRQAIEQETQYF
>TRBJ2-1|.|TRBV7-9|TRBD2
TGTGCGGGAGCGGGGGCCCCCAATGAGCAGTTCTTC
CAGAGAPNEQFF
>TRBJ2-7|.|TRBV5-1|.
TGCGCCAGCAGCTCACGGAGGAGCCTTTACGAGCAGTACTTC
CASSSRRSLYEQYF
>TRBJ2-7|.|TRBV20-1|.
TGCAGTGCCCCAAACCGCCTAGCCTCCTACGAGCAGTACTTC
CSAPNRLASYEQYF
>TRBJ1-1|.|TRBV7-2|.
TGTGCCAGCAGCCCTCGGGCGGTTGAAGCTTTCTTT
CASSPRAVEAFF
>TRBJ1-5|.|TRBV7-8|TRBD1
TGTGCCAGCAGCTTAGCAGTCCCGGGACAGGTAAATCAGCCCCAGCATTTT
CASSLAVPGQVNQPQHF
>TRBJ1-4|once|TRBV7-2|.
TGTGCCAGCATGGCGACAGTGGATAATGAAAAACTGTTTTTT
CASMATVDNEKLFF
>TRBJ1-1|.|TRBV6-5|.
TGTGCCAGCAGTTACTCCCAGGTGGGGGCTGAAGCTTTCTTT
CASSYSQVGAEAFF
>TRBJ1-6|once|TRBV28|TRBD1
TGTGCCAGCATTGAGACAGGGGTTCCCCAAGGGACTTCACCCCTCCACTTT
CASIETGVPQGTSPLHF
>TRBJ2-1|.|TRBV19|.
TGTGCCAGTAGTAGGGGGACAAAGGAAGATGAGCAGTTCTTC
CASSRGTKEDEQFF
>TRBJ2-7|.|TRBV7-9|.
TGTGCCAGCAGCTACCACAGGCCCCCCTACGAGCAGTACTTC
CASSYHRPPYEQYF
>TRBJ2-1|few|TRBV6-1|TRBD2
TGTGCCAGCAGTGTATGGACTAGCGGGGGCCTCAGCTCCTACAATGAGCAGTTCTTC
CASSVWTSGGLSSYNEQFF
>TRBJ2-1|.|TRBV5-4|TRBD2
TGTGCCAGCAGCTCCACAGCGGGGGGGCGGGATGAGCAGTTCTTC
CASSSTAGGRDEQFF
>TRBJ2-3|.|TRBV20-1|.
TGCAGTGCCTTCAAGTTTACTAGCACAGATACGCAGTATTTT
CSAFKFTSTDTQYF
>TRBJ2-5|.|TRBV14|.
TGTGCCAGCAGCCAAGCGTCAGCGGTGCCCTACAATGAGCAGTACTTC
CASSQASAVPYNEQYF
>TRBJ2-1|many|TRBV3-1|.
TGCGCCAGCAGCCAGGACTCGGCCGGGTACAATGAGCAGTTCTTC
CASSQDSAGYNEQFF
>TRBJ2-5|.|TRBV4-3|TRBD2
TGCGCCAGCAGCCAAGCCCGAGCGGGAAAGGAGACCCAGTACTTC
CASSQARAGKETQYF
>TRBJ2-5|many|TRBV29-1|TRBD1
TGCAGCGTTGACCGGACAGGGGAGACCCAGTACTTC
CSVDRTGETQYF
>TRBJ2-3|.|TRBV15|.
TGTGCCACCAGCTTGGAGGGGAGAAGCACAGATACGCAGTATTTT
CATSLEGRSTDTQYF
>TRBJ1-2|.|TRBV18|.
TGTGCCAGCCCATCTTATCAGACAGCGAACTATGGCTACACCTTC
CASPSYQTANYGYTF
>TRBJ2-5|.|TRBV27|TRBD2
TGTGCCAGCAGTTTAACTGTCGGACTAGACTTACAAGAGACCCAGTACTTC
CASSLTVGLDLQETQYF
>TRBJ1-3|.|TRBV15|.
TGTGCCACCAGCAGAGTGCAGGATTATTCTGGAAACACCATATATTTT
CATSRVQDYSGNTIYF
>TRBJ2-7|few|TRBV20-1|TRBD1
TGCAGTGCTAGAGAGGACAGGGAGCCCTACGAGCAGTACTTC
CSAREDREPYEQYF
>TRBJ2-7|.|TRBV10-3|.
TGTGCCATCAGTGAGTCGAAAGTGGCGGCGGGATTATACGAGCAGTACTTC
CAISESKVAAGLYEQYF
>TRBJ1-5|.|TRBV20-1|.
TGCAGTGCTAGAGAAGGAGTGGTTAATCAGCCCCAGCATTTT
CSAREGVVNQPQHF
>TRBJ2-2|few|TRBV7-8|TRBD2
TGTGCCAGCAGCTTAGTCTGGCGGGAGCTTTACACCGGGGAGCTGTTTTTT
CASSLVWRELYTGELFF
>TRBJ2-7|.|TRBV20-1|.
TGCAGTGCTATCTCCGGGTCTCCAAACGAGCAGTACTTC
CSAISGSPNEQYF
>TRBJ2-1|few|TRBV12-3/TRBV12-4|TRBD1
TGTGCCAGCAGTTTTTCGGGACAGTCCTACAATGAGCAGTTCTTC
CASSFSGQSYNEQFF
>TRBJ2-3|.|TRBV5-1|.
TGCGCCAGCAGCTTGGACCGCCAAGGCACAGATACGCAGTATTTT
CASSLDRQGTDTQYF
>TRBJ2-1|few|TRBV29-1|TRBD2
TGCAGCGTCACGTCCGGGACTACCTACAATGAGCAGTTCTTC
CSVTSGTTYNEQFF
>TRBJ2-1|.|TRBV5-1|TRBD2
TGCGCCAGCAGCTTACAAGGAGCGGGGGGATTAAGCCCATACAATGAGCAGTTCTTC
CASSLQGAGGLSPYNEQFF
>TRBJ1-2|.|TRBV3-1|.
TGTGCCAGCAGGCAGACTGGGCGTCAGTATGGCTACACCTTC
CASRQTGRQYGYTF
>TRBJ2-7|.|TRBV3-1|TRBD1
TGTGCCAGCAGCCGTCGACAGGGACCTACCTACGAGCAGTACTTC
CASSRRQGPTYEQYF
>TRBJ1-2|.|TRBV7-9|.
TGTGCCAGCAGCTCCCCAAATGGCTACACCTTC
CASSSPNGYTF
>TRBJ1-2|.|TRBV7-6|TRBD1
TGTGCCAGCAGCTTAATTCCAGGGGGCCCTGCTAACTATGGCTGCACCTTC
CASSLIPGGPANYGCTF
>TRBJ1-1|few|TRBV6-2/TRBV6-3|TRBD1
TGTGCCAGCAGTGACCGGGACAGGGGATCTTTCTTT
CASSDRDRGSFF
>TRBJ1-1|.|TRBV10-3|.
TGTGCCATCAGTGCAAGGGGGGCAGACACTGAAGCTTTCTTT
CAISARGADTEAFF